These T cell receptor beta chains were read from a single sample in a study of identical twins. TCRdb reanalysed the 5' RACE reads using MiXCR and keeps one entry per CDR3 protein. In the table there are approximately 700,000 distinct CDR3 sequences, 18% of which are singletons. The same data also contributed to another study, on T cells expressing NK-cell markers.

The sequenced material came from PBMCs. The receptors shown here come from a woman aged 18-30 years in good health. Each CDR3 is given with its conserved first and last residue. The size field is filled for only some rows; it gives once, few, many or a size class.

NA	TRBV25-1	15	CASSGTSGKIDEQFF
NA	TRBV7-9	16	CASSPRDSGVPDTQYF
few	TRBV6-1	13	CASRSRGCTEAFF
few	TRBV10-3	12	CAINRQGDTQYF
few	TRBV20-1	16	CSARAGTSGTTGELFF
few	TRBV7-9	16	CASSLVLDRNSYEQYF
NA	TRBV30	11	CAWSAPGGKFF
NA	TRBV19	14	CASSFSSGSDEQFF
few	TRBV3-1	15	CASSQAPSGVETQYF
NA	TRBV12-5	11	CASGFDGEQFF
many	TRBV12-3/TRBV12-4	14	CASRYRTPNNEQFF
many	TRBV12-3/TRBV12-4	13	CASSPHSNTEAFF
NA	TRBV4-2	13	CASSQARDGEAFF
few	TRBV14	14	CASSQGRWNTEAFF
NA	TRBV6-1	13	CATSGGQAYEQYF
few	TRBV7-3	16	CASSLTWQGLAFEQFF
NA	TRBV7-2	15	CASSPRVLVGSPLHF
NA	TRBV4-2	12	CASSQGWDEQYF
few	TRBV7-2	16	CASSPRMSGYQETQYF
NA	TRBV15	14	CATSRDLGGNEQYF
few	TRBV29-1	11	CSVGLNTEAFF
few	TRBV7-8	13	CASSSGGLETQYF
NA	TRBV20-1	13	CSASLTSDDTQYF
NA	TRBV12-3/TRBV12-4	13	CASSFGRISGYTF
few	TRBV20-1	14	CSASGSLSSYEQYF
NA	TRBV5-5	15	CASSLTWTQGDTQYF
NA	TRBV5-1	15	CASSWIPGIENEQYF
few	TRBV27	13	CASRPIGQSGYTF
many	TRBV20-1	15	CSARGGDRASYEQYF
NA	TRBV7-9	15	CASSLVEGGWAEQFF
NA	TRBV12-5	17	CASGLIRGRTLYNEQFF
few	TRBV5-1	14	CASSGTSGQEGYTF
few	TRBV7-2	15	CASSLVSGSRWEQFF
few	TRBV6-5	11	CASLEGAEAFF
many	TRBV9	14	CASSVDLGSGEQYF
few	TRBV9	19	CASSAFASGLGKREGEQFF
NA	TRBV11-3	15	CASSRPGQGRNEQFF
NA	TRBV6-5	19	CASSYGPLRAGGTGDTQYF
NA	TRBV10-2	15	CASSGETSGYNEQFF
few	TRBV3-1	16	CATDRDPTSSTDTQYF
NA	TRBV3-1	15	CASSSRLGRTDTQYF
NA	TRBV27	13	CASSQSGGDTQYF
few	TRBV12-3/TRBV12-4	12	CASSRQTTEAFF
NA	TRBV19	14	CASSAGTPEDTQYF
few	TRBV10-3	15	CAISESGNNYNEQFF
few	TRBV3-1	16	CASSPTRGQENYGYTF
few	TRBV6-5	14	CASSYSGYTGELFF
few	TRBV6-2/TRBV6-3	15	CASTYPAGEDLEQFF
NA	TRBV20-1	16	CSARPFGLADQETQYF
NA	TRBV20-1	16	CSANSAVPASNQPQHF
NA	TRBV18	13	CASSPRAQETQYF
NA	TRBV21-1	15	CASSKEGAHQETQYF
NA	TRBV20-1	13	CSATEDSGNTIYF
few	TRBV7-9	13	CASSFFGNNEQFF
NA	TRBV11-2	16	CASSPSARGWQETQYF